This T cell receptor (beta chain) was recorded in a study of T-cell memory formation after mild COVID-19. Broader study findings: Clones shrinking from day 15 to 85 showed even CD4/CD8 mixes; later expanders tilted CD4+.

The TCR alpha and TCR beta cDNA libraries, bearing sample barcodes and UMIs, were generated by 5'RACE using constant-segment primers. One entry per CDR3 protein results from TCRdb running MiXCR on the 5' RACE reads. This table has some 490,000 distinct CDR3 sequences, about 20% appearing once. Germline V gives CDR1 MGHRA, CDR2 YSYEKL. This CDR3 contains 17 residues. In its sample, this clonotype was seen once. What it recognizes is unknown. A much bigger clone sits one base away, suggesting this may be a read error. The source is an adult woman who had mild COVID-19 (a few samples of this study predate the infection). Cell type and time point are not known. Sequencing was done on a sample of PBMCs or a T cell subset sorted from them (not recorded which). The chain employs TRBV4-1 and TRBJ2-3; TRBD2 agrees at 9 bases. CDR3 nucleotide sequence: TGCGCCAGCAGCCAATGGGGACGGCGGGGGGGCGCAGATACGCATTATTTT. Protein product: CASSQWGRRGGADTHYF.